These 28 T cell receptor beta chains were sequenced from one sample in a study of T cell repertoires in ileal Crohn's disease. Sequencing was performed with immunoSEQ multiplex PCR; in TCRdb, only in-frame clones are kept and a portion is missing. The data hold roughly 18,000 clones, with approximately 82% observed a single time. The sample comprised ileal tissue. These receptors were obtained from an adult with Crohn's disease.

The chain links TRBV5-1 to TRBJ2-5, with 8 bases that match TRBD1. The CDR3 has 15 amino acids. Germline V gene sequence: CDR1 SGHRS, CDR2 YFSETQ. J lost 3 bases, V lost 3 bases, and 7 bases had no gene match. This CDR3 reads CASSSLPTGEETQYF. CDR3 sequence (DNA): TGCGCCAGCAGCTCGCTCCCGACAGGGGAAGAGACCCAGTACTTC. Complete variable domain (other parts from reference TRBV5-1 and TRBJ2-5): KAGVTQTPRYLIKTRGQQVTLSCSPISGHRSVSWYQQTPGQGLQFLFEYFSETQRNKGNFPGRFSGRQFSNSRSEMNVSTLELGDSALYLCASSSLPTGEETQYFGPGTRLLVL.

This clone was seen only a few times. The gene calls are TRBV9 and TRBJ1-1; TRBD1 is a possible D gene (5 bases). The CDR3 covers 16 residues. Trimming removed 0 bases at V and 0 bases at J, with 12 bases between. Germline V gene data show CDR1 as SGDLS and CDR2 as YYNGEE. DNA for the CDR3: TGTGCCAGCAGCGTAGGGGGGGGGAATTTGAACACTGAAGCTTTCTTT. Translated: CASSVGGGNLNTEAFF.

The CDR3 region is CASSYSSRGRGNTIYF. CDR3 coding DNA: TGTGCCAGCAGTTACTCGAGCAGGGGGCGCGGAAACACCATATATTTT. The chain links TRBV6-5 to TRBJ1-3; 8 bases are shared with TRBD1. Germline V gene lookup returns CDR1 MNHEY and CDR2 SVGAGI. Trimming cost V 0 bases and J 4 bases; bases outside gene matches: 5. The CDR3 spans 16 residues.

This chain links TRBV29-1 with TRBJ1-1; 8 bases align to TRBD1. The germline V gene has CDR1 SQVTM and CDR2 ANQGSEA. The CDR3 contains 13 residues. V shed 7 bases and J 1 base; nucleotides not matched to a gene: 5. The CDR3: CSADRGTNTEAFF. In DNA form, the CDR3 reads TGCAGCGCTGACAGGGGCACGAACACTGAAGCTTTCTTT.

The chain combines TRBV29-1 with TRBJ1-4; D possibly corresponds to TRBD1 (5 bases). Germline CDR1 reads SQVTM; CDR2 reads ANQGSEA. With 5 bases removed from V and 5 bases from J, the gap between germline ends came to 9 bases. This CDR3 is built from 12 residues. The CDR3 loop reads CSVQGLNEKLFF. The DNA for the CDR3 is TGCAGCGTTCAGGGCCTGAATGAAAAACTGTTTTTT.

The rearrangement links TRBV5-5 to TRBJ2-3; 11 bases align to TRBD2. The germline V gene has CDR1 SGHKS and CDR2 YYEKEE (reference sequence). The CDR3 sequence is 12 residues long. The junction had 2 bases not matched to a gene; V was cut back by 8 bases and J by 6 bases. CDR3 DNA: TGTGCCAGTAGCGGGGGGGCGGATACGCAGTATTTT. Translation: CASSGGADTQYF.

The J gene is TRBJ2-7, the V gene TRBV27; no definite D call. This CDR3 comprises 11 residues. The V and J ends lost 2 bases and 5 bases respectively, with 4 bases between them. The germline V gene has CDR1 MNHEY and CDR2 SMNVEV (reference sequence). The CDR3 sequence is CASSLRDEQYF. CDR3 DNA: TGTGCCAGCAGTTTAAGAGACGAGCAGTACTTC.

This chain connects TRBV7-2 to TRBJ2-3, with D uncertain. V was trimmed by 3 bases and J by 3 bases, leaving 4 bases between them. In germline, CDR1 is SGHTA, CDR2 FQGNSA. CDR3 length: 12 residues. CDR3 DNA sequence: TGTGCCAGCAGCTTCAGGACAGATACGCAGTATTTT. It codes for CASSFRTDTQYF.

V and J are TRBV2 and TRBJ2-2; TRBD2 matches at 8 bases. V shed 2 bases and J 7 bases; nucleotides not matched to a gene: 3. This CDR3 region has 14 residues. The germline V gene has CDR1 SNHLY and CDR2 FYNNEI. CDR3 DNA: TGTGCCAGCAGTGAAAGCGGGGGACGCGGGGAGCTGTTTTTT. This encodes CASSESGGRGELFF.

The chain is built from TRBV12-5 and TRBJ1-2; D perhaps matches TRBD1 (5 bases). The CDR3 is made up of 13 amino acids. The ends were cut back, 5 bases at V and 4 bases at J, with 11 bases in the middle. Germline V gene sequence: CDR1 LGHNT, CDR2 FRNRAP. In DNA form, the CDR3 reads TGTGCTAGTGGTCCTCCCGACAGCTATGGCTACACCTTC. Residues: CASGPPDSYGYTF.

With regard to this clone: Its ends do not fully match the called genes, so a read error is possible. CDR3: CASSYVGGAYERYF. For the CDR3, the DNA is TGTGCCAGCAGTTACGTGGGGGGGGCCTACGAGCGGTACTTC. J is TRBJ2-7 and V is TRBV6-5; a weak D match, TRBD2 (7 bases). Germline CDR1 is MNHEY and CDR2 is SVGAGI. CDR3 length equals 14 residues.

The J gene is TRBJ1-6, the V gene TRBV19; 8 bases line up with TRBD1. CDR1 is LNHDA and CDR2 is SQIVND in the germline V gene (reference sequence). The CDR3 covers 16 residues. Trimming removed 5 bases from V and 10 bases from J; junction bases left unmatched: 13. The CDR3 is CASSAGMTGEGSPLHF. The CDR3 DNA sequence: TGTGCCAGTAGTGCCGGGATGACAGGGGAGGGCTCACCCCTCCACTTT.

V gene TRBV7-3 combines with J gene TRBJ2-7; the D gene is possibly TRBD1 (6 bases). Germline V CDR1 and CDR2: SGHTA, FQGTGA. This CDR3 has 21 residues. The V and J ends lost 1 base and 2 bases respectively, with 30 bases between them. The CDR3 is CASSLMDIGDLDGDTTYEQYF. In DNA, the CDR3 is TGTGCCAGCAGCTTAATGGACATTGGGGATTTGGATGGGGACACCACCTACGAGCAGTACTTC.

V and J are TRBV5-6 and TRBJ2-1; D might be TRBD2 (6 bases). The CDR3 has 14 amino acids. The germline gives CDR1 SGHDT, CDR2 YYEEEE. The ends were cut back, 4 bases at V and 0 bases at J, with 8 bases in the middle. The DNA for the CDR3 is TGTGCCAGCAGCGAGGACTACTCCTACAATGAGCAGTTCTTC. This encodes CASSEDYSYNEQFF.

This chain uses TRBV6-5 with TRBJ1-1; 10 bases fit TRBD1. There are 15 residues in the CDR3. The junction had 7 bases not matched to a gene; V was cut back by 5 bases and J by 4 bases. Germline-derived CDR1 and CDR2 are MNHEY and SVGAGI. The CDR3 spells CASSRGDRGFTEAFF. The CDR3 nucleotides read TGTGCCAGCAGTCGCGGGGACAGGGGTTTCACTGAAGCTTTCTTT.

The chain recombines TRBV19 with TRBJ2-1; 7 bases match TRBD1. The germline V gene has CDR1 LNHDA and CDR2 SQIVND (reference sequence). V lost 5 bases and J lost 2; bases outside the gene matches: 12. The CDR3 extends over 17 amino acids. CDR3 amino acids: CASSSPSGRGTYNEQFF. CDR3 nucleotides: TGTGCCAGTAGTTCTCCCTCCGGCAGGGGGACCTACAATGAGCAGTTCTTC.

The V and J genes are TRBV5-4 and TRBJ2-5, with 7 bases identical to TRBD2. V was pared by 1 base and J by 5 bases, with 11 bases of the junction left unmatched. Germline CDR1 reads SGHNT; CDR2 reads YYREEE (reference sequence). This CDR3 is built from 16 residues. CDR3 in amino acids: CASSLSMRGRGETQYF. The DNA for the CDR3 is TGTGCCAGCAGCTTGTCTATGCGGGGGAGAGGGGAGACCCAGTACTTC. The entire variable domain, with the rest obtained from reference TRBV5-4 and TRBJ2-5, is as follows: ETGVTQSPTHLIKTRGQQVTLRCSSQSGHNTVSWYQQALGQGPQFIFQYYREEENGRGNFPPRFSGLQFPNYSSELNVNALELDDSALYLCASSLSMRGRGETQYFGPGTRLLVL.

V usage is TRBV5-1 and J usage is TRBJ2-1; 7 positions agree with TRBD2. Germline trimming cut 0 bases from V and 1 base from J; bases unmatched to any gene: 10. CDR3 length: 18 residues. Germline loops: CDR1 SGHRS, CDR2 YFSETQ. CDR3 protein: CASSLGPLRGVSYNEQFF. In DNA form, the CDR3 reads TGCGCCAGCAGCTTGGGCCCCCTACGGGGGGTATCCTACAATGAGCAGTTCTTC. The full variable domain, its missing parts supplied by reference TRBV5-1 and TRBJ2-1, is KAGVTQTPRYLIKTRGQQVTLSCSPISGHRSVSWYQQTPGQGLQFLFEYFSETQRNKGNFPGRFSGRQFSNSRSEMNVSTLELGDSALYLCASSLGPLRGVSYNEQFFGPGTRLTVL.

The CDR3 DNA sequence: TGTGCCAGCAGCTCACAACTAGGTCTGGGAGAGACCCAGTACTTC. It is translated as CASSSQLGLGETQYF. The chain combines TRBV7-9 with TRBJ2-5; D is possibly TRBD2 (5 bases). The CDR3 extends over 15 amino acids. Per the germline V gene, CDR1 is SEHNR and CDR2 is FQNEAQ (reference sequence). V gave up 4 bases and J gave up 4 bases, with 16 bases separating them.

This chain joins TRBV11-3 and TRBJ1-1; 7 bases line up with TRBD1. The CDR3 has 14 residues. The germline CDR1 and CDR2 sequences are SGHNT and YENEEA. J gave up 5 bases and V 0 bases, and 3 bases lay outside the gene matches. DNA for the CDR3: TGTGCCAGCAGCTTAGAAGGGGGCCGGACTGAAGCTTTCTTT. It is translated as CASSLEGGRTEAFF.

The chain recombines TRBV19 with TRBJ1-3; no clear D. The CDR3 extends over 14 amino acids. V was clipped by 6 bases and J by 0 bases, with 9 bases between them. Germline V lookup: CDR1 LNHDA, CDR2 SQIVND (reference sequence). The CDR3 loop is CASRVTNSGNTIYF. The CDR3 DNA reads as TGTGCCAGTAGGGTCACAAACTCTGGAAACACCATATATTTT.

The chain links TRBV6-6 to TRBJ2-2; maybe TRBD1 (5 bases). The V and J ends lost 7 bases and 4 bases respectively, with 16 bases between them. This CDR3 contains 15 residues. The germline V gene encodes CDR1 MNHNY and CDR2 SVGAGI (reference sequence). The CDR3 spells CASTTQGSGTGELFF. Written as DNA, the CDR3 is TGTGCCAGCACCACTCAGGGAAGTGGCACCGGGGAGCTGTTTTTT.

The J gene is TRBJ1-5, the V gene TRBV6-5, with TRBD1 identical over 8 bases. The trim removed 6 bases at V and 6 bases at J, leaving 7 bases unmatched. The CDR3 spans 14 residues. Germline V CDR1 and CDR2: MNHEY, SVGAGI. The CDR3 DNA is TGTGCCAGCAGATCCGGACAGGGTAGTCAGCCCCAGCATTTT. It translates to CASRSGQGSQPQHF.

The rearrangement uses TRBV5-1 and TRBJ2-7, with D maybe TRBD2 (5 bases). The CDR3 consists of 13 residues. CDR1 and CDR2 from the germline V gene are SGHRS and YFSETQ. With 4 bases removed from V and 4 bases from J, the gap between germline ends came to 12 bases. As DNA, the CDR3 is TGCGCCAGCAGCCCCCCGACGGGGTACGAGCAGTACTTC. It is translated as CASSPPTGYEQYF.

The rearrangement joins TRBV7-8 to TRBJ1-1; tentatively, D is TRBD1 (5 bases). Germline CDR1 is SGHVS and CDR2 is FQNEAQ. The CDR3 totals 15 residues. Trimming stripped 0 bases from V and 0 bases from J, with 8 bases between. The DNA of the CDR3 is TGTGCCAGCAGCTTAGCGGCAGGGTTGAACACTGAAGCTTTCTTT. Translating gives CASSLAAGLNTEAFF.

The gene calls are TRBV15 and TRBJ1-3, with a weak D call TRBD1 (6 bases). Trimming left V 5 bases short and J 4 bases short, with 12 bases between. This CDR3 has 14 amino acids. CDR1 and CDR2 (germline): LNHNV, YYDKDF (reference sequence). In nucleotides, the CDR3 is TGTGCCACCAGCGTCGGGACAAGGGGAAACACCATATATTTT. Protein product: CATSVGTRGNTIYF.

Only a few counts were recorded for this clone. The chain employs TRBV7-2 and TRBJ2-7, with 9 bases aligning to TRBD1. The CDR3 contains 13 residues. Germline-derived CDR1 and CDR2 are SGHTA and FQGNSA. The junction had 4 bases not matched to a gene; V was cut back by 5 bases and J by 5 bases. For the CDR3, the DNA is TGTGCCAGCAGCACCCGGACAGGGGACGAGCAGTACTTC. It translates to CASSTRTGDEQYF.

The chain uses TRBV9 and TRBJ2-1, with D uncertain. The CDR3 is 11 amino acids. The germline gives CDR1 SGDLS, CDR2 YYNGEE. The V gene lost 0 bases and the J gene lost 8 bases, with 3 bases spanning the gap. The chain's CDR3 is CASSVGDEQFF. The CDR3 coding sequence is TGTGCCAGCAGCGTAGGAGATGAGCAGTTCTTC.